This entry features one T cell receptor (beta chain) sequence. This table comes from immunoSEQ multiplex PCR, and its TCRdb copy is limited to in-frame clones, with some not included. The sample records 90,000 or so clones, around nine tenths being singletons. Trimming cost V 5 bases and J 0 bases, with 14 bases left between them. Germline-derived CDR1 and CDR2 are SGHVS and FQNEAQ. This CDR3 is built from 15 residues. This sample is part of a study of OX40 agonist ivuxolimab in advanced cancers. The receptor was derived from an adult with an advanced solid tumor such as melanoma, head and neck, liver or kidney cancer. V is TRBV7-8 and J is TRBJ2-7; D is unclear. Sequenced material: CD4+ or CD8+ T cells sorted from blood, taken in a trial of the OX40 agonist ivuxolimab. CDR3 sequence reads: CASSPEIFSSYEQYF. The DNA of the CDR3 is TGTGCCAGCAGCCCAGAAATTTTTAGCTCCTACGAGCAGTACTTC.